These T cell receptor beta chains were read from a single sample in a study of T cells after posttransplantation cyclophosphamide. The table came from immunoSEQ multiplex PCR; TCRdb's copy has only in-frame clones and leaves some out. Among roughly 20,000 clones listed, more than 70% were seen once. This specimen consisted of PBMCs, obtained after an allogeneic stem cell transplant with a calcineurin inhibitor and methotrexate. The source is a female patient aged 45 to 65 who received an allogeneic stem cell transplant from an unrelated donor, was CMV-positive, and had chronic GVHD only. Among the T cells, some may be from the graft donor. CDR3s include the opening cysteine and the closing phenylalanine or tryptophan. Each record gives: D gene, J gene, V gene, clone size, CDR3 DNA, CDR3 protein. The D gene is left open where the match is weak. Not every row has a clone size; where given, it reads once, few, many or a size class.

NA	TRBJ1-3	TRBV25-1	few	TGTGCCAGCAGTGATGCAGGGGTTGGAAACACCATATATTTT	CASSDAGVGNTIYF
NA	TRBJ1-1	TRBV11-2	once	TGTGCCAGCAGCTTAGACCAGAAGTCGTACGCTTTCTTT	CASSLDQKSYAFF
NA	TRBJ2-1	TRBV28	NA	TGTGCCAGCAGGAACACCGGACTGTCTGGGCAGTTCTTC	CASRNTGLSGQFF
NA	TRBJ2-7	TRBV13	NA	TGTGCCAGCAGCTTACATCTGGGCGGGGACTACGAGCAGTACTTC	CASSLHLGGDYEQYF
NA	TRBJ2-7	TRBV19	NA	TGTGCCAGTAGTATGTCTCTCGGGGTCGGAAGCTCGCCCTACGAGCAGTACTTC	CASSMSLGVGSSPYEQYF
NA	TRBJ1-2	TRBV6-5	NA	TGTGCCAGCAGTTACAACTATGCCGGGGGGGGCTACACCTTC	CASSYNYAGGGYTF
TRBD2	TRBJ2-2	TRBV5-1	NA	TGCGCCAGCCACGGACTAGCGGGGGTCACCGGGGAGCTGTTTTTT	CASHGLAGVTGELFF
NA	TRBJ1-1	TRBV5-4	NA	TGTGCCAGCAGCTTGGGCGGCAGGAACACTGAAGCTTTCTTT	CASSLGGRNTEAFF
TRBD1	TRBJ1-2	TRBV11-3	NA	TGTGCCAGCAGCACCGTCTCAGGGGGTAAACGCGGCTACACCTTC	CASSTVSGGKRGYTF
NA	TRBJ1-2	TRBV9	few	TGTGCCAGCAGCGCCAGACAGGAGCAACCCACCTTC	CASSARQEQPTF
NA	TRBJ1-3	TRBV28	NA	TGTGCCAGCCTTGGACAGTCCTCTGGAAACACCATATATTTT	CASLGQSSGNTIYF